This T cell receptor (beta chain) stems from a study of cytomegalovirus exposure and HLA in healthy donors (dated by TCRdb to the late 2010s). Broadly, across the study: In an earlier analysis of roughly 500 of the donors, 250 to 350 Gb of sequence data and just under 120 million unique TCR beta sequences from some 170 million T cells were reported. An early release covering 550 to 650 HLA-typed donors comprised about 300 gigabases of sequencing data and tens of millions of unique TCR sequences. Among the roughly 380 genotyped donors, about 85% belonged to the genetic ancestry cluster associated with self-reported Caucasian donors. The study aimed to test whether cataloging public T cell receptors could reveal signatures of past pathogen exposure. The T cell repertoires of around 730 subjects were profiled by immunosequencing and related to cytomegalovirus serostatus. In addition to the first cohort of several hundred subjects, a separate validation cohort of 120 different subjects was used. The study combined high-throughput TCR immunosequencing, statistical association of individual TCRs with disease status, and machine learning to predict cytomegalovirus infection status. A later analysis re-examined previously published TCR beta repertoires from more than 600 donors and added high-resolution HLA genotyping to investigate patterns of TCR occurrence. Rather than drawing on any new phenotypic data, the later analysis identified candidate immune exposures from TCR beta sequences and the way those sequences occurred across donors. In an earlier analysis of roughly 580 of the donors, high-throughput TCR beta sequencing was used to judge whether each TCR beta V gene segment behaved as functional or pseudogenic. Donor age, sex, ethnicity and CMV serostatus were collected together with the repertoire data. In a later genetic analysis, genome-wide SNP genotypes for about 65% of the 666 donors were used, and that subset was treated as a discovery cohort. All discovery cohort repertoires had been generated on a single sequencing platform. HLA typing covered class I and class II loci at four-digit resolution. The number of typed donors differed by locus: about 620-640 for A, B, C, DRB1 and DQB1; 522 for DQA1; approximately 600 for DPA1; and roughly 470 for DPB1. Because of strong linkage in the cohort, five DR-DQ haplotypes were treated as single units for association and clustering. Across approximately 400 genotyped donors of the cohort, an average of approximately 240,000 unique TCR beta nucleotide sequences per donor were sequenced, and roughly 20% of those sequences were non-productive.

The study at large found these results: In the study, 150 to 200 TCR beta chains were listed as associated with cytomegalovirus. It was suggested by the authors that the approach could potentially be generalized to other disease states and immunological phenotypes. The only immune exposure information available for the cohort was CMV serostatus. In this cohort, only TCR beta chains were sequenced, and detectable features were limited by the absence of alpha or paired-chain data. In a later analysis, most CMV-associated TCR beta chains were found to appear HLA-restricted, with HLA associations seemingly driven largely by CMV exposure. Correlated functional status among segregating V segments might be attributable to linkage disequilibrium, but an unknown experimental factor could not be ruled out. When HLA alleles, especially DR and DQ, strongly co-occurred, TCR associations were difficult to assign to individual alleles. A group of highly shared sequence variants was considered likely to be a technical artifact of the sequencing pipeline. According to a later analysis, TCR association rates differed among HLA loci, with DRB1 alleles showing the most associated TCRs and HLA-C alleles showing the fewest. A further reported finding was that TCR beta sequences accurately predicted the HLA-A and HLA-B alleles for most subjects in the first cohort. Because some donors lacked HLA typing at each locus, the association tests relied only on the typed subset. Some IMGT-functional V segments, including TRBV6-2 and TRBV6-3, could not be told apart with the 87-base-pair reads, so those segments were excluded. Presence/absence analyses assumed roughly uniform sequencing depth across donors, an assumption that may not hold. In a later analysis, HLA-associated TCR beta chains showed more clonal expansion and lower generation probabilities than non-associated chains that were equally common. A few of the identified cytomegalovirus-associated TCR beta chains were confirmed in vitro to be specific for cytomegalovirus antigens. Several of the top co-occurrence clusters appeared to be linked to parvovirus B19, influenza, CMV and Epstein-Barr virus, according to a later analysis. According to a later genetic analysis, donors in an Asian-associated ancestry cluster had fewer N-insertions in productive TCRs than the roughly 670-donor mean. The classifier was reported to diagnose cytomegalovirus status with high specificity and sensitivity in both the original and validation cohorts. An earlier analysis of approximately 590 of the donors showed that most TCR beta V segments appeared in productive rearrangements either about 90% or about 30% of the time, which broadly matched IMGT annotations. An association between a missense DCLRE1C variant and V-gene and J-gene trimming of TCR beta chains was found in a later genetic analysis and replicated in an independent cohort. Because counts were too low, some 17 rarely observed V segments, including chromosome 9 orphons, were excluded from the earlier analysis of 587 of the donors. At a false discovery rate of 0.05, a later analysis linked fewer than 20,000 TCR beta sequences to specific HLA alleles. Most TCR sequences were observed very rarely across donors, whereas some public TCRs were present in many individuals.

This clone has only a few counts. It lacks a known antigen. No base quality values were provided; no much bigger clone lies one nucleotide off. The cohort comprised fewer than 700 healthy bone marrow donors. All cohort members were sampled while nominally healthy, although unrecorded immune exposures were likely present. The donor was CMV seronegative and was included in the group of over 300 seronegative cohort members. A peripheral blood sample was collected from each donor, and TCR beta sequencing was performed on peripheral blood mononuclear cells. The Qiagen DNeasy Blood Extraction Kit was used to extract genomic DNA from the blood cell samples. The method was the immunoSEQ multiplex PCR assay. The multiplex PCR relied on a mix of 60 forward primers for TCR Vbeta segments and 13 reverse primers for TCR Jbeta segments. The CDR3 region of rearranged TCR beta genes was amplified from genomic DNA by a multiplex PCR assay. The Illumina HiSeq System was used to sequence the amplified TCR beta libraries as 87-base-pair reads. On the study's bioinformatics: A later analysis counted around 72 million unique TCR beta chains across the 670 or so repertoires, and 9 million to 14 million of these chains were shared by at least two donors. Raw reads were error-corrected and collapsed into unique sequences by a nearest-neighbor algorithm in which closely related sequences were merged to remove PCR and sequencing errors. Alignment of CDR3 sequences to IMGT reference sequences was used to assign V, D and J gene segments. Each retained sequence needed at least a six-nucleotide match to both a V gene segment and a J gene segment. A rearrangement counted as productive if the CDR3 had no stop codons and remained in frame with V and J, and every other rearrangement counted as non-productive. CDR3 was defined according to IMGT convention as the region running from the second conserved V-encoded cysteine to the conserved J-encoded phenylalanine. In an earlier analysis of more than 550 of the donors, sequences lacking an unambiguous match to a single V gene segment were excluded. In an earlier analysis of 587 of the donors, a V segment was called functional when productive rearrangements were above 56.7%, and segregating when the standard deviation between donors exceeded 5%. To diagnose cytomegalovirus status from the catalog of TCR beta chain sequences, a statistical classification framework was built. In a later analysis, TCR nucleotide sequences were compared against IMGT/GENE-DB human TR gene sequences so that V and J genes could be assigned. The TCRdist pipeline was used in a later analysis to assign CDR3 sequences and most-parsimonious VDJ recombination scenarios. In a later analysis, each TCR beta chain was defined by its CDR3 amino acid sequence together with its V-gene family, and reads without a unique V-gene family were excluded. In a later analysis, 450 to 600 highly shared, low-generation-probability nucleotide sequences were removed to address suspected cross-contamination and a sequencing artifact. For each public chain, a later analysis derived a clonal expansion index from normalized ranks of inferred template counts within each repertoire. A later analysis computed generation probabilities with a VDJ recombination model fitted to out-of-frame rearrangements, and checked the results against IGoR. A later analysis scored TCR-TCR, TCR-HLA and TCR-CMV co-occurrence with hypergeometric tests, applying a repertoire-size bias correction to TCR pairs. False discovery rates were estimated in a later analysis by permuting HLA or CMV assignments 20 times. In a later analysis, co-occurring TCRs were grouped using DBSCAN, and TCRdist sequence similarity was added for clustering within HLA-allele-positive subsets. Repertoires with fewer than 30,000 or more than 120,000 public chains were left out of co-occurrence clustering, as were a few repertoires with anomalous nucleotide sharing. TCRdb took this table from immuneACCESS and kept in-frame rearrangements with V and J called. Such tables lack part of the clones; where checked against another copy, unresolved V genes explain under half of the gap, and the rest is unexplained. V and J calls and clone size come straight from that table; D and trimming were deduced from the DNA. The sample has 80,000 to 100,000 clones on record, 80% to 90% of them singletons. The ten largest clones take up 1.4% of the sample.

Counted from cysteine to phenylalanine, this CDR3 has 14 amino acids. Only the CDR3 DNA stays, 42 bases, in frame from base 1. Germline trimming: 6 bases from V, 3 bases from J; junction bases outside gene matches: 7. From the germline V gene, CDR1 is MNHEY and CDR2 is SVGAGI. The chain is assembled from TRBV6-5 and TRBJ2-7; 8 central bases correspond to TRBD1. This clonotype originated in a man aged 35 to 55 in good health and CMV-seronegative. Sequences were obtained from PBMCs. In nucleotide form, the sequence is TGTGCCAGCAGCTCCCTGGACAGGGACTACGAGCAGTACTTC. Translation gives CASSSLDRDYEQYF.